A single sample is the source of the 3 T cell receptor beta chains below, sequenced in a study of cytomegalovirus exposure and HLA in healthy donors. The method was immunoSEQ multiplex PCR; TCRdb's version includes in-frame clones alone and lacks a portion of them. Altogether around 60,000 clones are present, about 91% being singletons, with the ten largest covering 1.3%. The material sequenced was PBMCs. The receptors were gathered from a woman in her late teens or twenties in good health and CMV-seronegative.

The chain uses TRBV5-1 and TRBJ1-2, with 9 bases matching TRBD1. This CDR3 has 14 amino acids. Germline CDR1 and CDR2: SGHRS and YFSETQ. The V and J ends lost 2 bases and 6 bases, in that order; junction bases with no gene match: 5. CDR3 sequence reads: CASSLQGAIDGYTF. For the CDR3, the DNA is TGCGCCAGCAGCTTACAGGGGGCTATTGATGGCTACACCTTC.

The chain links TRBV9 to TRBJ1-5; a weak D match, TRBD1 (5 bases). In germline, CDR1 is SGDLS, CDR2 YYNGEE. Trimming pared 0 bases from V and 3 bases from J, leaving 10 bases between. The length of the CDR3 is 15 residues. CDR3 amino acids: CASSVESGNNQPQHF. In nucleotides, the CDR3 is TGTGCCAGCAGCGTAGAGTCAGGGAACAATCAGCCCCAGCATTTT.

The chain uses TRBV5-4 and TRBJ1-2, with D possibly being TRBD1 (5 bases). V was pared by 2 bases and J by 1 base, with 12 bases between. There are 15 residues in the CDR3. Germline V gene lookup returns CDR1 SGHNT and CDR2 YYREEE (reference sequence). The CDR3 sequence: CASSLLTDLNYGYTF. For the CDR3, the DNA is TGTGCCAGCAGCTTATTGACAGACCTTAACTATGGCTACACCTTC.